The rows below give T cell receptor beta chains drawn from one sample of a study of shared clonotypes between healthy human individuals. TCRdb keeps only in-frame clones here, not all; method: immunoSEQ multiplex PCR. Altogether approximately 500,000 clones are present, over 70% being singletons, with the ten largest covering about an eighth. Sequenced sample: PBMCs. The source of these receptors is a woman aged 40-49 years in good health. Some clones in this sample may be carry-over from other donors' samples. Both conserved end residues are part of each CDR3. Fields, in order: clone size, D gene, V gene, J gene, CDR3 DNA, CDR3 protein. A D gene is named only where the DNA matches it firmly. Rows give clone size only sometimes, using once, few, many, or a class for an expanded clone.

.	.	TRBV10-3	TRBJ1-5	TGTGCCATCAGTGAGTCGCTGACCCTAGGCGATCAGCCCCAGCATTTT	CAISESLTLGDQPQHF
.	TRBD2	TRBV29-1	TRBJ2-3	TGCAGCGCGGCTCGGCTAGCGGGAGGCCTTACTAGCACAGATACGCAGTATTTT	CSAARLAGGLTSTDTQYF
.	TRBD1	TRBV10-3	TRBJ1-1	TGTGCCATCAGTGAGTCCGGGACAGGGGTCACTGAAGCTTTCTTT	CAISESGTGVTEAFF
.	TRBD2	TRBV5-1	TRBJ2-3	TGCGCCAGCAGCTTGGATTCTAGCGGACGCACAGATACGCAGTATTTT	CASSLDSSGRTDTQYF
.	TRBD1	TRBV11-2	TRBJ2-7	TGTGCCAGCAGCTTAGGGACAGGGAAGTACGAGCAGTACTTC	CASSLGTGKYEQYF
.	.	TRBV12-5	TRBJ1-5	TGTGCTAGTGGTTTGGATAGTCAGCCCCAGCATTTT	CASGLDSQPQHF
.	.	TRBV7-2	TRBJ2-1	TGTGCCAGCAGCTCCCAGGTGGCCCCGGGGTACAATGAGCAGTTCTTC	CASSSQVAPGYNEQFF
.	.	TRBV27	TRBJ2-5	TGTGCCAGCACCTCGTCGACTCGGGGTGAGACCCAGTACTTC	CASTSSTRGETQYF
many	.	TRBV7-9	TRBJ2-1	TGTGCCAGCAGCTACCCTGGCGGGCGTTACAATGAGCAGTTCTTC	CASSYPGGRYNEQFF
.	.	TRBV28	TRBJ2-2	TGTGCCAGCAGCGACCTCACAGGCACCGGGGAGCTGTTTTTT	CASSDLTGTGELFF
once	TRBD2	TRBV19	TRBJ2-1	TGTGCCAGTACCCCTACCCGTACTAGCGGGAGTAATGAGCAGTTCTTC	CASTPTRTSGSNEQFF
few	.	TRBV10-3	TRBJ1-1	TGTGCCATCAGTGATAACAGGGCCGAAGCTTTCTTT	CAISDNRAEAFF
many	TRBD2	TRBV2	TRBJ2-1	TGTGCCAGCAGGGGACTAGCGGGAGGCTACAATGAGCAGTTCTTC	CASRGLAGGYNEQFF
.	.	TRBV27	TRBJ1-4	TGTGCCAGCAGTTTATTTTTTATGAGGGCGGCAGGAACTAATGAAAAACTGTTTTTT	CASSLFFMRAAGTNEKLFF
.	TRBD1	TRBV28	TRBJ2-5	TGTGCCAGCAGTCAGGACAGGGGGAAGGGAGAGCAGTACTTC	CASSQDRGKGEQYF
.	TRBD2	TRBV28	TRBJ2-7	TGTGCCAGCAGGGGACTAGCGGGCTCCTACGAGCAGTACTTC	CASRGLAGSYEQYF
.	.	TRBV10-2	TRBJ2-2	TGCGCCAGCAGTGATTCCGCTACTACATTGAACACCGGGGAGCTGTTTTTT	CASSDSATTLNTGELFF
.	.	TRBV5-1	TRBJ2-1	TGCGCCAGCAGCTTGGTTCGGAGCTCCTACAATGAGCAGTTCTTC	CASSLVRSSYNEQFF
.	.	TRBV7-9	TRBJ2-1	TGTGCCAGCAGCCCCCCCCGAGATGAGGGAGAGCAGTTCTTC	CASSPPRDEGEQFF
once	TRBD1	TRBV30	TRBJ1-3	TGTGCCTGGATGACAGGGACCCCCTCTGGAAACACCATATATTTT	CAWMTGTPSGNTIYF
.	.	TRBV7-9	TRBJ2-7	TGTGCCAGCAGCTTAGAGAGGTCAGGCGGGCTCCACGAGCAGTACTTC	CASSLERSGGLHEQYF
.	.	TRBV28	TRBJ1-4	TGTGCCAGCACCACCCCGGGGGTAAGCGGTGAAAAACTGTTTTTT	CASTTPGVSGEKLFF
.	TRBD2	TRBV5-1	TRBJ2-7	TGCGCCAGCAGCTTGGGAGGGACTAGCGGGAGACTCTACGAGCAGTACTTC	CASSLGGTSGRLYEQYF
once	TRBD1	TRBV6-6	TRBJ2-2	TGTGCCACCAGAATGGATGACAGGGGGGCCGGGGAGCTGTTTTTT	CATRMDDRGAGELFF
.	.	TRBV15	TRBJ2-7	TGTGCCACCAGCAGAGATCTGGGCTACGAGCAGTACTTC	CATSRDLGYEQYF
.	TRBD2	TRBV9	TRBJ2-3	TGTGCCAGCAGCGTCGCTAGCGGGTCGTCAGATACGCAGTATTTT	CASSVASGSSDTQYF
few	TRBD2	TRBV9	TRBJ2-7	TGTGCCAGCAGCCCTACTAGCGGGGTGAACTACGAGCAGTACTTC	CASSPTSGVNYEQYF
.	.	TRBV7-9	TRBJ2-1	TGTGCCAGCAGCTCACAGGGTGACTACAATGAGCAGTTCTTC	CASSSQGDYNEQFF
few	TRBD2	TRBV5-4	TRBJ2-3	TGTGCCAGCACCCAGCGGGGCGGGGGGGATACGCAGTATTTT	CASTQRGGGDTQYF
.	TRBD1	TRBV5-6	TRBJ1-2	TGTGCCAGCAGCTTGGTGGCAGGGGGCGATAGGAACCATGGCTACACCTTC	CASSLVAGGDRNHGYTF
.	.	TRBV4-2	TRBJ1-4	TGTGCCAGCAGCCAAGAGGGACGAGGAGAAAAACTGTTTTTT	CASSQEGRGEKLFF
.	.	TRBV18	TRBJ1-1	TGTGCCAGCAAAGTAACTGAAGCTTTCTTT	CASKVTEAFF
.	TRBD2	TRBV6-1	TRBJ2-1	TGTGCCAGCAGTGGGGGACTAGGGTCGGGTGAGCAGTTCTTC	CASSGGLGSGEQFF
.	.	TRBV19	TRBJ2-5	TGTGCCAGTAGTAGTCAGAGAGGGGAGACCCAGTACTTC	CASSSQRGETQYF
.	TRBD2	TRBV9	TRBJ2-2	TGTGCCAGCAGCGTAGGAGCGGGAGGGGCGAACACCGGGGAGCTGTTTTTT	CASSVGAGGANTGELFF
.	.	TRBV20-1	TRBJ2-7	TGCAGTGCTCGACAGTTAGTCGAGCAGTACTTC	CSARQLVEQYF
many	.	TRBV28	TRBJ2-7	TGTGCCAGCAGTTCCAGGGACCCTCCCTCTGAGTTCGAGCAGTACTTC	CASSSRDPPSEFEQYF
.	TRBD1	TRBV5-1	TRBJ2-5	TGCGCCAGCAGCTTTGAGGGGGCGCTTAAACAGACCCAGTACTTC	CASSFEGALKQTQYF
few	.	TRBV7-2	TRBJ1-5	TGTGCCAGCAGCTTTCGGGCCGGACAGCCCCAGCATTTT	CASSFRAGQPQHF
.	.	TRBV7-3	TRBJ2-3	TGTGCCAGCATGGGACAGAACTGGGGGGGAGCAGATACGCAGTATTTT	CASMGQNWGGADTQYF
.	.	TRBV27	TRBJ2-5	TGTGCCAGCAGCCTCCGAGCCCCGAGGGAGGAGACCCAGTACTTC	CASSLRAPREETQYF
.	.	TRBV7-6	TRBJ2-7	TGTGCCAGCAGCCCCCAAACAGTAGCCTACGAGCAGTACTTC	CASSPQTVAYEQYF
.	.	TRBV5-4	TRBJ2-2	TGTGCCAGCAGCTTAGCCAGTGCGAACACCGGGGAGCTGTTTTTT	CASSLASANTGELFF